These 15 T cell receptor beta chains were all obtained from the same sample, sequenced in a study of beta chain features in type 1 diabetes. Sequenced material consisted of expressed TCRB transcripts (all of the isolated RNA was reverse transcribed). The data were produced by immunoSEQ multiplex PCR, yet TCRdb's version contains in-frame clones alone and is incomplete. Among about half a million clones listed, around 10% were seen once. The source material was naive CD4+ T cells from blood. Receptors originate from a woman between 18 and 29 years old in good health.

V gene TRBV7-9 combines with J gene TRBJ2-7, with D unresolved. This CDR3 comprises 12 residues. The germline CDR1 and CDR2 sequences are SEHNR and FQNEAQ (reference sequence). The V and J ends lost 8 bases and 3 bases respectively, with 11 bases between them. The chain's CDR3 is CASSQTNYEQYV. The CDR3 DNA reads as TGTGCCAGCTCACAGACGAACTACGAGCAGTACGTC.

The J gene is TRBJ2-7, the V gene TRBV6-6; no definite D call. The CDR3 totals 14 residues. The V and J ends lost 11 bases and 3 bases respectively, with 20 bases between them. Germline assignment: CDR1 MNHNY and CDR2 SVGAGI (reference sequence). The CDR3 bases are TGTGCCGTTCTCGGGCCCGGGCGAGGCTACGAGCAGTACGTC. It yields the protein CAVLGPGRGYEQYV.

The chain has TRBV28 and TRBJ2-3, with 9 bases aligning to TRBD1. CDR1 is MDHEN and CDR2 is SYDVKM in the germline V gene. V was pared by 6 bases and J by 6 bases, with 13 bases of the junction left unmatched. The CDR3 is 16 residues long. The CDR3 loop is CASRSAPGQGPDTQYF. In DNA, the CDR3 is TGTGCCAGCAGAAGTGCACCGGGACAGGGCCCCGATACGCAGTATTTT. The full variable domain, its missing parts supplied by reference TRBV28 and TRBJ2-3, is DVKVTQSSRYLVKRTGEKVFLECVQDMDHENMFWYRQDPGLGLRLIYFSYDVKMKEKGDIPEGYSVSREKKERFSLILESASTNQTSMYLCASRSAPGQGPDTQYFGPGTRLTVL.

This clone was counted between two and nine times. The chain is built from TRBV18 and TRBJ1-1; no definite D call. Between the trimmed V and J ends, which lost 3 bases and 10 bases, there was a span of 12 bases. This CDR3 contains 12 residues. Germline V lookup: CDR1 KGHSH, CDR2 LQKENI. The CDR3 spells CASSPRAGVAFF. CDR3 sequence (DNA): TGTGCCAGCTCACCCCGGGCGGGTGTAGCTTTCTTT.

The rearrangement uses TRBV5-1 and TRBJ2-3; either TRBD1 or TRBD2 may supply D (5 bases each). The germline V and J ends were trimmed by 2 bases and 6 bases, with 7 bases remaining between them. This CDR3 comprises 12 residues. CDR1 is SGHRS and CDR2 is YFSETQ in the germline V gene. The CDR3 bases are TGCGCCAGCAGCTTCGAGGGGGATACGCAGTATTTT. This codes for CASSFEGDTQYF.

This clone occurred a few times. The chain employs TRBV2 and TRBJ1-2, with D unclear. V shed 6 bases and J shed 3 bases, with 8 bases lying between them. Germline V gene data show CDR1 as SNHLY and CDR2 as FYNNEI. This CDR3 comprises 12 residues. The CDR3 DNA follows: TGTGCCAGCAGCGCCTCCCACTATGGCTACACCTTC. It translates to CASSASHYGYTF.

There are a few counts of this clone. This chain links TRBV7-9 with TRBJ1-5, with 9 bases that match TRBD1. The CDR3 is 17 residues long. CDR1 and CDR2 (germline): SEHNR, FQNEAQ (reference sequence). V lost 5 bases and J lost 2; bases outside the gene matches: 10. CDR3 amino acids: CASSLGTGKVGNQPQHF. CDR3 nucleotide sequence: TGTGCCAGCAGCCTCGGGACAGGGAAAGTGGGCAATCAGCCCCAGCATTTT.

The rearrangement joins TRBV7-2 to TRBJ2-6; D unresolved. V lost 3 bases to trimming and J lost 0 bases, with 6 bases between them. The CDR3 extends over 15 amino acids. The germline CDR1 and CDR2 sequences are SGHTA and FQGNSA. CDR3 nucleotides: TGTGCCAGCAGCTTTGACCCCTCTGGGGCCAACGTCCTGACTTTC. Its translation is CASSFDPSGANVLTF.

There are a few counts of this clone. This chain uses TRBV10-3 with TRBJ1-1; no reliable D call. The CDR3 is made up of 12 amino acids. Per the germline V gene, CDR1 is ENHRY and CDR2 is SYGVKD. The V end was cut by 3 bases, the J end by 4 bases, with 6 bases between. CDR3 in DNA: TGTGCCATCAGTGATTTTGGCACTGAAGCTTTCTTT. Its protein product is CAISDFGTEAFF.

This chain uses TRBV25-1 with TRBJ2-1; a weak D match, TRBD1 (6 bases). Germline V gene sequence: CDR1 MGHDK, CDR2 SYGVNS. CDR3 length: 15 residues. V lost 4 bases to trimming and J lost 1 base, with 11 bases between them. The CDR3 nucleotides are TGTGCCAGCAGTGCGTGGGACATTTCCTACAATGAGCAGTTCTTC. This gives the protein CASSAWDISYNEQFF.

V and J are TRBV5-4 and TRBJ2-7; 8 positions agree with TRBD1. The trim removed 0 bases at V and 6 bases at J, leaving 8 bases unmatched. The CDR3 has 15 residues. Germline V gene sequence: CDR1 SGHNT, CDR2 YYREEE (reference sequence). The CDR3: CASSLAGTGAREQYF. The CDR3 DNA is TGTGCCAGCAGCTTGGCCGGGACAGGTGCACGCGAGCAGTACTTC.

The rearrangement uses TRBV15 and TRBJ2-7; D uncertain. The CDR3 is 13 amino acids. The germline gives CDR1 LNHNV, CDR2 YYDKDF (reference sequence). Between the trimmed V and J ends, which lost 0 bases and 4 bases, there was a span of 7 bases. CDR3 coding DNA: TGTGCCACCAGCAGAGACTTTCGATACGAGCAGTACTTC. Amino acids: CATSRDFRYEQYF.

The chain is built from TRBV6-1 and TRBJ1-5, with 7 bases fitting TRBD1. V was clipped by 10 bases and J by 3 bases; unmatched bases: 6. The CDR3 extends over 13 amino acids. Germline loops: CDR1 MNHNS, CDR2 SASEGT. For the CDR3, the DNA is TGTGCCACGGTGACAGGGAACAATCAGCCCCAGCATTTT. This translates into CATVTGNNQPQHF.

This clone was seen more than once but under ten times. The genes are TRBV29-1 and TRBJ1-1; 8 nucleotides align to TRBD1. V trimming: 7 bases; J trimming: 4 bases; junction bases outside the gene matches: 11. The germline CDR1 and CDR2 sequences are SQVTM and ANQGSEA. The CDR3 length is 14 residues. CDR3 residues: CSAWDRPLSTEAFF. The CDR3 DNA follows: TGCAGCGCCTGGGACAGGCCATTAAGCACTGAAGCTTTCTTT.

J is TRBJ2-1 and V is TRBV29-1; 9 nucleotides align to TRBD1. CDR1 and CDR2 (germline): SQVTM, ANQGSEA. CDR3 length equals 14 residues. V was pared by 5 bases and J by 3 bases, with 5 bases of the junction left unmatched. CDR3 nucleotides: TGCAGCGTTAAACAGGGGGCACACTACAATGAGCAGTTCTTC. It encodes CSVKQGAHYNEQFF.